A selection of T cell receptor beta chains follows, all from one sample in a study of blood T cell repertoires in COVID-19. Sequencing used immunoSEQ multiplex PCR; TCRdb keeps in-frame clones, though not all of them. Among 150,000 to 200,000 clones, about 81% were seen once, and the ten largest hold roughly 10%. Sequences were obtained from peripheral blood. Receptors were obtained from an elderly woman with COVID-19, enrolled during active disease. The CDR3 runs from the conserved cysteine through the conserved F or W. D genes are given only for firm matches. Clone size, where shown, is once, few, many, or a class for clones that have expanded.

V gene	D gene	J gene	clone size	CDR3 protein	CDR3 DNA
TRBV6-2/TRBV6-3	-	TRBJ2-5	-	CASSYFRTEQETQYF	TGTGCCAGCAGTTATTTCCGGACAGAACAAGAGACCCAGTACTTC
TRBV9	-	TRBJ2-1	-	CASSVVDGRFPYNEQFF	TGTGCCAGCAGCGTAGTCGACGGGAGATTCCCCTACAATGAGCAGTTCTTC
TRBV19	TRBD1	TRBJ1-6	-	CASSTQGAAYNSPLHF	TGTGCCAGTAGTACACAGGGGGCGGCTTATAATTCACCCCTCCACTTT
TRBV18	TRBD1	TRBJ1-6	-	CASSSGTGHSPLHF	TGTGCCAGCTCATCCGGGACAGGGCATTCACCCCTCCACTTT
TRBV10-3	-	TRBJ2-5	-	CAISDNSLSGETQYF	TGTGCCATCAGTGATAACTCCCTCTCGGGAGAGACCCAGTACTTC
TRBV29-1	TRBD2	TRBJ2-5	-	CSVLPSGYQETQYF	TGCAGCGTTCTGCCTAGCGGGTACCAAGAGACCCAGTACTTC
TRBV12-1	-	TRBJ2-7	-	CASILGTSGGRFSYEQYF	TGTGCCAGCATACTTGGGACTAGCGGGGGCCGTTTTTCCTACGAGCAGTACTTC
TRBV5-1	-	TRBJ2-2	once	CASVPAGASNTGELFF	TGCGCCAGTGTCCCCGCAGGGGCGTCGAACACCGGGGAGCTGTTTTTT
TRBV5-6	-	TRBJ1-4	-	CASRGAGTNEKLFF	TGTGCCAGCAGGGGTGCCGGGACAAACGAAAAACTGTTTTTT
TRBV20-1	-	TRBJ2-7	-	CSASRGRRGVYEQYF	TGCAGTGCTAGTAGGGGGAGACGGGGGGTCTACGAGCAGTACTTC
TRBV7-9	-	TRBJ1-1	-	CASTYRRGTEAFF	TGTGCCAGCACCTACCGCCGGGGCACTGAAGCTTTCTTT
TRBV5-1	-	TRBJ2-3	-	CASSTGTDTQYF	TGCGCCAGCAGCACAGGCACAGATACGCAGTATTTT
TRBV7-9	-	TRBJ1-4	-	CASSNQGRENEKLFF	TGTGCCAGCAGCAACCAGGGACGGGAGAATGAAAAACTGTTTTTT
TRBV2	-	TRBJ2-7	-	CASSAGTYEQYF	TGTGCCAGCAGTGCGGGGACCTACGAGCAGTACTTC
TRBV7-2	TRBD2	TRBJ2-3	-	CASSFSSGGTDTQYF	TGTGCCAGCAGCTTCTCAAGCGGGGGCACAGATACGCAGTATTTT
TRBV11-3	-	TRBJ1-6	-	CASSFARSYNSPLHF	TGTGCCAGCAGCTTTGCGAGGTCCTATAATTCACCCCTCCACTTT
TRBV5-6	TRBD2	TRBJ2-7	-	CASSLGLAGHYEQYF	TGTGCCAGCAGCTTGGGGCTAGCGGGGCACTACGAGCAGTACTTC
TRBV6-2/TRBV6-3	-	TRBJ1-4	-	CASSSRLHGEKLFF	TGTGCCAGCAGTTCGCGGCTTCATGGGGAAAAACTGTTTTTT
TRBV10-3	-	TRBJ1-5	many	CAIGQKNQPQHF	TGTGCCATCGGACAAAAAAATCAGCCCCAGCATTTT
TRBV2	TRBD2	TRBJ2-1	once	CASTSTGTSGSSYNEQFF	TGTGCCAGCACGTCCACGGGGACTAGCGGGAGCTCCTACAATGAGCAGTTCTTC
TRBV6-5	TRBD1	TRBJ2-1	few	CASSQTGGGHNEQFF	TGTGCCAGCAGTCAAACAGGGGGCGGCCACAATGAGCAGTTCTTC
TRBV5-8	-	TRBJ2-7	-	CASSLWDGGYEQYF	TGTGCCAGCAGCTTATGGGACGGGGGCTACGAGCAGTACTTC
TRBV27	-	TRBJ2-7	-	CASSFGRAYEQYF	TGTGCCAGCAGTTTTGGGCGAGCCTACGAGCAGTACTTC
TRBV4-1	-	TRBJ1-5	-	CASSQDHPGQLNQPQHF	TGCGCCAGCAGCCAAGATCATCCTGGACAGCTAAATCAGCCCCAGCATTTT
TRBV6-2/TRBV6-3	TRBD2	TRBJ2-3	-	CASSYPSLAPIAGGPTDTQYF	TGTGCCAGCAGTTACCCTTCCCTCGCCCCAATAGCGGGCGGACCCACAGATACGCAGTATTTT
TRBV5-1	TRBD2	TRBJ2-3	-	CASSFAPLADTQYF	TGCGCCAGCAGCTTCGCCCCACTAGCGGATACGCAGTATTTT
TRBV18	-	TRBJ1-2	-	CASSPNPRQKGYTF	TGTGCCAGCTCACCCAATCCTCGACAGAAAGGCTACACCTTC
TRBV15	-	TRBJ1-5	-	CATSRDPQTNQPQHF	TGTGCCACCAGCAGAGATCCACAGACAAATCAGCCCCAGCATTTT
TRBV21-1	-	TRBJ1-4	-	CASSKEGTGGNEKLFF	TGTGCCAGCAGCAAAGAAGGGACAGGGGGTAATGAAAAACTGTTTTTT
TRBV19	TRBD1	TRBJ2-7	-	CVSKGPPSGTGALYEQYF	TGTGTCAGTAAGGGCCCACCCTCAGGGACAGGGGCTCTGTACGAGCAGTACTTC
TRBV7-6	TRBD2	TRBJ2-3	few	CASSLVGLAGPDTQYF	TGTGCCAGCAGCTTAGTGGGACTAGCGGGACCAGATACGCAGTATTTT
TRBV9	TRBD1	TRBJ2-5	-	CASSPWDRGRETQYF	TGTGCCAGCAGCCCGTGGGACAGGGGGCGGGAGACCCAGTACTTC
TRBV6-5	-	TRBJ2-7	-	CASSIDMYEQYF	TGTGCCAGCAGTATAGACATGTACGAGCAGTACTTC
TRBV6-5	-	TRBJ2-1	-	CASTPGVSYNEQFF	TGTGCCAGCACTCCAGGGGTTTCCTACAATGAGCAGTTCTTC
TRBV7-9	-	TRBJ2-1	few	CASSLTRFGNNEQFF	TGTGCCAGCAGCTTGACTAGATTTGGAAACAATGAGCAGTTCTTC
TRBV6-6	-	TRBJ1-1	once	CASTPRGQFEAFF	TGTGCCAGCACTCCCAGGGGACAATTTGAAGCTTTCTTT
TRBV7-6	-	TRBJ2-6	-	CASSHSPSGANVLTF	TGTGCCAGCAGCCACTCCCCCTCTGGGGCCAACGTCCTGACTTTC
TRBV28	-	TRBJ1-5	-	CASSQGGQVQPQHF	TGTGCCAGCAGCCAGGGCGGTCAGGTTCAGCCCCAGCATTTT
TRBV2	TRBD1	TRBJ1-6	-	CASSWGQDNSPLHF	TGTGCCAGCAGTTGGGGACAGGATAATTCACCCCTCCACTTT
TRBV9	-	TRBJ2-1	once	CASSAYSRDNEQFF	TGTGCCAGCAGCGCCTACTCTAGAGACAATGAGCAGTTCTTC